This paragraph reports one TCR beta chain. The target antigen is unknown. This may arise from a read error, as a much more abundant clone is one base away. The ends were cut back, 3 bases at V and 3 bases at J, with 12 bases in the middle. This CDR3 comprises 14 residues. CDR1 is MNHEY, CDR2 SMNVEV, per germline (reference sequence). TCR beta VDJ and CDR3 profiling used genomic DNA as template. A single record per CDR3 protein comes from TCRdb applying MiXCR to the reads. The table lists about 210,000 distinct CDR3 sequences, over 60% of them singletons. The data stem from a study of CD8+CD57+ T cells in acquired aplastic anemia. Overall study context: CD4+ cell libraries from healthy donors averaged about 10.8 million reads.

Findings and limits, study-wide: Overlapping CD8+ CDR3 repertoires of patients and controls contained around 30 shared sequences.

The sequenced sample consisted of sorted CD4+, CD8+, or CD8+CD57+ T cells (not recorded which) from PBMCs. The chain links TRBV27 to TRBJ2-7; a possible D gene is TRBD2 (6 bases). This receptor was identified in a human donor in good health. The chain's CDR3 is CASSFGSQIYEQYF. CDR3 nucleotides: TGTGCCAGCAGTTTCGGGAGTCAAATCTACGAGCAGTACTTC.